One T cell receptor beta chain is described in this entry. Its specificity is unknown. Among the 120 or so subjects of the validation cohort, separate from the approximately 670-subject first cohort, were the donors. Profiling relied on immunoSEQ multiplex PCR, and the TCRdb table lists in-frame clones only, not all of them. In the table there are about 240,000 clones, approximately 90% of which are singletons. The record originates from a study of cytomegalovirus exposure and HLA in healthy donors. General study findings and limits: The study designated about 180 TCR beta chains cytomegalovirus-associated. In vitro, a few CMV-associated chains proved specific for CMV antigens.

This CDR3 has 14 residues. V was clipped by 5 bases and J by 5 bases, with 18 bases between them. Germline V gives CDR1 SQVTM, CDR2 ANQGSEA. The source is a man between 18 and 29 years old in good health and CMV-seronegative. V and J are TRBV29-1 and TRBJ1-2, with D tentatively TRBD1 (6 bases). Specimen: PBMCs. This chain's CDR3 is CSVSSTGYSYGYTF. The CDR3 DNA follows: TGCAGCGTTTCCTCGACAGGATACTCATATGGCTACACCTTC.